This TCR beta chain was profiled in a study of PD-1 blockade in mismatch repair-deficient tumors. Trimming removed 4 bases at V and 0 bases at J, with 14 bases between. This CDR3 spans 16 amino acids. Looked up from germline, CDR1 is SGHRS and CDR2 is YFSETQ. The table came from immunoSEQ multiplex PCR; TCRdb's copy has only in-frame clones and leaves some out. The table lists approximately 50,000 clones, approximately 78% of them singletons. The sequence came from an adult with mismatch repair-deficient cancer. This chain joins TRBV5-1 and TRBJ1-3, with D maybe TRBD1 (5 bases). Sequencing used peripheral blood, obtained 4 weeks after starting pembrolizumab. The CDR3 protein is CASSPRTPISGNTIYF. The CDR3 coding sequence is TGCGCCAGCAGCCCCAGGACACCGATCTCTGGAAACACCATATATTTT.